The 18 T cell receptor beta chains reported below all come from one sample, sequenced in a study of beta chain features in type 1 diabetes. What was sequenced were expressed TCRB transcripts, since all of the isolated RNA had been reverse transcribed. Sequencing used immunoSEQ multiplex PCR; TCRdb keeps in-frame clones, though not all of them. Of 300,000 or so clones in the sample, about a tenth were seen once. Their specific antigens are unknown. Study outcomes and limitations: Among patients with Type 1 diabetes, TCRB CDR3s were moderately but significantly shorter in every one of the four CD4+ subsets.

Sequences were obtained from central memory CD4+ T cells from blood. These receptors were obtained from a man aged 25 to 40 with type 1 diabetes.

The chain employs TRBV5-1 and TRBJ1-2; 11 nucleotides match TRBD1. Germline V CDR1 and CDR2: SGHRS, YFSETQ. This CDR3 is 14 amino acids long. V lost 4 bases to trimming and J lost 7 bases; unmatched junction nucleotides: 6. CDR3 residues: CASSVGQGAGGYTF. The CDR3 DNA follows: TGCGCCAGCAGCGTAGGACAGGGGGCTGGTGGCTACACCTTC.

The CDR3 nucleotides read TGTGCCAGCAGCACGGGACTTACTAACTATGGCTACACCTTC. This sequence encodes CASSTGLTNYGYTF. The chain recombines TRBV9 with TRBJ1-2; D might be TRBD1 (5 bases). Germline CDR1 and CDR2: SGDLS and YYNGEE. The CDR3 is made up of 14 amino acids. V dropped 4 bases and J dropped 0 bases, with 10 bases sitting between them.

This clone appeared a few times. The identical CDR3 is also encoded by other nucleotide sequences in the sample. The chain recombines TRBV5-1 with TRBJ2-7; D gene uncertain. Germline V gene sequence: CDR1 SGHRS, CDR2 YFSETQ. This CDR3 is built from 12 residues. V was shortened by 4 bases and J by 7 bases, with 12 bases between the two germline ends. As DNA, the CDR3 is TGCGCCAGCAGCCTTGGCACGGCTGAGCAGTACTTC. Translation: CASSLGTAEQYF.

This clone was recorded a few times. V and J are TRBV25-1 and TRBJ1-2, with D uncertain. V was pared by 5 bases and J by 4 bases, with 14 bases between. CDR3 size: 14 residues. Germline assignment: CDR1 MGHDK and CDR2 SYGVNS. The CDR3 nucleotides are TGTGCCAGCAGTTCTCTAGGAGATTCCTATGGCTACACCTTC. Translation gives CASSSLGDSYGYTF.

The chain carries TRBV7-2 and TRBJ2-2, with D perhaps matching TRBD1 (6 bases). The CDR3 is 12 amino acids. The V end was cut by 5 bases, the J end by 13 bases, with 14 bases between. The germline CDR1 and CDR2 sequences are SGHTA and FQGNSA. The CDR3 region is CASSPRQDRLFF. In DNA, the CDR3 is TGTGCCAGCAGCCCGCGACAGGATCGGCTGTTTTTT. Filled out from reference TRBV7-2 and TRBJ2-2, the complete variable domain reads GAGVSQSPSNKVTEKGKDVELRCDPISGHTALYWYRQSLGQGLEFLIYFQGNSAPDKSGLPSDRFSAERTGGSVSTLTIQRTQQEDSAVYLCASSPRQDRLFFGEGSRLTVL.

The V gene is TRBV7-2, the J gene TRBJ1-6; D may be TRBD1 (5 bases). Germline CDR1 SGHTA, CDR2 FQGNSA. The V end was cut by 2 bases, the J end by 6 bases, with 8 bases between. The CDR3 spans 14 residues. CDR3 bases: TGTGCCAGCAGCTTACAGGGAGTTAATTCACCCCTCCACTTT. Translated: CASSLQGVNSPLHF. Supplemented by reference TRBV7-2 and TRBJ1-6, the full variable domain reads GAGVSQSPSNKVTEKGKDVELRCDPISGHTALYWYRQSLGQGLEFLIYFQGNSAPDKSGLPSDRFSAERTGGSVSTLTIQRTQQEDSAVYLCASSLQGVNSPLHFGNGTRLTVT.

At least ten counts were recorded for this clone. This sequence joins TRBV19 and TRBJ1-1, with 8 bases fitting TRBD1. Germline CDR1 LNHDA, CDR2 SQIVND (reference sequence). The CDR3 is made up of 14 amino acids. With V trimmed by 6 bases and J by 6 bases, 9 bases remained unmatched. The CDR3 DNA reads as TGTGCCAGTAGAAACGGACAGGGTTACGCTGAAGCTTTCTTT. As protein: CASRNGQGYAEAFF.

This clone has more than one count but fewer than ten. The chain combines TRBV11-2 with TRBJ2-1, with 10 bases fitting TRBD1. There are 16 residues in the CDR3. J gave up 5 bases and V 4 bases, and 8 bases lay outside the gene matches. The germline V gene encodes CDR1 SGHAT and CDR2 FQNNGV. The CDR3 loop reads CASSSSIGTGDNEQFF. DNA for the CDR3: TGTGCCAGCAGCTCCTCCATCGGGACAGGGGACAATGAGCAGTTCTTC. Complete variable domain (other parts from reference TRBV11-2 and TRBJ2-1): EAGVAQSPRYKIIEKRQSVAFWCNPISGHATLYWYQQILGQGPKLLIQFQNNGVVDDSQLPKDRFSAERLKGVDSTLKIQPAKLEDSAVYLCASSSSIGTGDNEQFFGPGTRLTVL.

The V and J genes are TRBV4-3 and TRBJ1-2; D is ambiguous. The germline V gene encodes CDR1 LGHNA and CDR2 YSLEER. The CDR3 runs 12 residues. Trimming removed 5 bases from V and 8 bases from J, with 12 bases in between. The DNA of the CDR3 is TGCGCCAGCAGCGATCTCGGAGACGGCTACACCTTC. Amino acids: CASSDLGDGYTF.

The sample holds many counts of this clone. The chain combines TRBV7-8 with TRBJ2-3; D is unresolved. The germline V gene has CDR1 SGHVS and CDR2 FQNEAQ. The CDR3 covers 15 residues. V lost 1 base to trimming and J lost 2 bases, with 10 bases between them. In nucleotides, the CDR3 is TGTGCCAGCAGCTTAGAACATGCCCTCACAGATACGCAGTATTTT. The encoded protein is CASSLEHALTDTQYF.

The chain uses TRBV11-2 and TRBJ1-5; possibly TRBD1 for D (5 bases). CDR3 length: 14 residues. V shed 1 base and J shed 5 bases, with 9 bases lying between them. CDR1 is SGHAT and CDR2 is FQNNGV in the germline V gene. The CDR3 nucleotides read TGTGCCAGCAGCTTAGGTCCGGGGGATCAGCCCCAGCATTTT. Translation gives CASSLGPGDQPQHF. Full variable domain (missing parts from reference TRBV11-2 and TRBJ1-5): EAGVAQSPRYKIIEKRQSVAFWCNPISGHATLYWYQQILGQGPKLLIQFQNNGVVDDSQLPKDRFSAERLKGVDSTLKIQPAKLEDSAVYLCASSLGPGDQPQHFGDGTRLSIL.

V and J are TRBV4-3 and TRBJ1-2; the match to TRBD1 covers 7 bases. Germline loops: CDR1 LGHNA, CDR2 YSLEER. V was clipped by 0 bases and J by 5 bases; unmatched bases: 6. This CDR3 contains 15 residues. The DNA for the CDR3 is TGCGCCAGCAGCCAAGACAGGGGGAACGGGTATGGCTACACCTTC. It codes for CASSQDRGNGYGYTF.

This chain connects TRBV6-1 to TRBJ1-5; TRBD1 might be the D (6 bases). This CDR3 spans 14 amino acids. Germline CDR1 MNHNS, CDR2 SASEGT. V dropped 10 bases and J dropped 0 bases, with 13 bases sitting between them. The CDR3 region is CATWGQYSNQPQHF. In nucleotides, the CDR3 is TGTGCCACCTGGGGACAATATAGCAATCAGCCCCAGCATTTT.

This clone was detected only a few times. This chain links TRBV7-9 with TRBJ1-1; D may be TRBD1 (5 bases). The CDR3 contains 15 residues. V was trimmed by 1 base and J by 1 base, leaving 10 bases between them. Germline V gene data show CDR1 as SEHNR and CDR2 as FQNEAQ (reference sequence). CDR3 sequence (DNA): TGTGCCAGCAGCTTAGGGGGCAATCCGAACACTGAAGCTTTCTTT. Its translation is CASSLGGNPNTEAFF.

V is TRBV28 and J is TRBJ1-1; D might be TRBD1 (5 bases). Germline loops: CDR1 MDHEN, CDR2 SYDVKM. Deletions cut 6 bases from V and 2 bases from J, with 10 bases between. The CDR3 runs to 13 residues. The CDR3 coding sequence is TGTGCCAGCAGGTGGACACTCAACACTGAAGCTTTCTTT. Its protein is CASRWTLNTEAFF. The variable domain in full, completed from reference TRBV28 and TRBJ1-1, reads DVKVTQSSRYLVKRTGEKVFLECVQDMDHENMFWYRQDPGLGLRLIYFSYDVKMKEKGDIPEGYSVSREKKERFSLILESASTNQTSMYLCASRWTLNTEAFFGQGTRLTVV.

This clone was counted a few times. The rearrangement uses TRBV7-2 and TRBJ1-4; D may be TRBD1 (6 bases). The germline V gene encodes CDR1 SGHTA and CDR2 FQGNSA. The V gene lost 4 bases and the J gene lost 2 bases, with 14 bases spanning the gap. The CDR3 consists of 16 residues. CDR3 DNA sequence: TGTGCCAGCAGCTCACCTGGGGGGCCGACTAATGAAAAACTGTTTTTT. Its translation is CASSSPGGPTNEKLFF.

On this clone: At the DNA level, this CDR3 is encoded by other sequences in the same sample as well. This chain uses TRBV5-4 with TRBJ2-3, with D perhaps assigned TRBD1 or TRBD2 (5 bases each). Trimming removed 3 bases at V and 0 bases at J, with 11 bases between. The CDR3 consists of 15 residues. From germline, CDR1 is SGHNT and CDR2 YYREEE (reference sequence). CDR3: CASSYGTASTDTQYF. CDR3 DNA: TGTGCCAGCAGCTACGGGACGGCCAGCACAGATACGCAGTATTTT.

The V call is TRBV28, the J call TRBJ2-1, with 8 bases identical to TRBD1. The germline CDR1 and CDR2 sequences are MDHEN and SYDVKM. The CDR3 sequence is 14 residues long. The V gene end was trimmed by 5 bases and the J gene end by 3 bases; junction bases not matched to a gene: 3. CDR3 sequence: CASSTGQGYNEQFF. The CDR3 nucleotides read TGTGCCAGCAGTACCGGACAGGGCTACAATGAGCAGTTCTTC.